These 2 T cell receptor beta chains were all obtained from the same sample, sequenced in a study of T cells in Graves' hyperthyroidism and ophthalmopathy. Using RNA transcripts as the source, TCR beta CDR3 regions were amplified. TCR CDR3 underwent first-round RT-PCR with the HTBI primer set. TCRdb reprocessed the multiplex PCR reads with MiXCR, giving one entry per CDR3 protein. Here the sample spans approximately 610,000 distinct CDR3 sequences, over 12% being singletons. The sample was blood. The receptors come from a woman between 40 and 50 years old with Graves' ophthalmopathy.

This clonotype was observed many times. This chain joins TRBV28 and TRBJ1-2, with a weak D call TRBD1 (6 bases). Trimming left V 6 bases short and J 4 bases short, with 21 bases between. This CDR3 spans 16 amino acids. Germline V gene data show CDR1 as MDHEN and CDR2 as SYDVKM. CDR3 coding DNA: TGTGCCAGCAGCCGAAACAACTTACAGGGATTCTATGGCTACACCTTC. Protein sequence: CASSRNNLQGFYGYTF.

At least ten counts were recorded for this clonotype. This CDR3 reads CASSLTPDREGKWNTEAFF. In DNA, the CDR3 is TGTGCCAGCAGCTTAACCCCGGACAGGGAAGGAAAATGGAACACTGAAGCTTTCTTT. The genes are TRBV13 and TRBJ1-1, with 8 bases lining up with TRBD1. Germline CDR1 PRHDT, CDR2 FYEKMQ (reference sequence). Trimming took 2 bases from V and 1 from J; bases not matched to a gene: 15. This CDR3 spans 19 amino acids.